This is a list of T cell receptor beta chains from one sample in a study of blood T cell repertoires in COVID-19. Assay: immunoSEQ multiplex PCR; the TCRdb copy retains only in-frame clones and omits some. Of 350,000 to 450,000 clones in the sample, around four fifths were seen once. Material for sequencing was PBMCs or T cells enriched from blood (not recorded which). The source is a woman aged 45-60 years who had recovered from COVID-19. Each CDR3 is given with its conserved first and last residue. The order of the fields is CDR3 protein, clone size, J gene, V gene. The listing skips clone size in some rows; elsewhere it reads once, few, many or a size class.

CDR3: CASSFMGQGARGTDTQYF
size: NA
J: TRBJ2-3
V: TRBV5-1

CDR3: CASTPGSSYEQYF
size: NA
J: TRBJ2-7
V: TRBV6-2/TRBV6-3

CDR3: CASSLFQGTPFF
size: NA
J: TRBJ1-1
V: TRBV5-5

CDR3: CASSTNRVAYEQYF
size: NA
J: TRBJ2-7
V: TRBV5-6

CDR3: CASSPDRGPIYEQYF
size: NA
J: TRBJ2-7
V: TRBV4-2

CDR3: CASSFGRGRNTEAFF
size: NA
J: TRBJ1-1
V: TRBV11-3

CDR3: CASSLDVGGNTEAFF
size: NA
J: TRBJ1-1
V: TRBV5-1

CDR3: CASSLSAEAFF
size: NA
J: TRBJ1-1
V: TRBV7-8

CDR3: CASSRGRGMEAFF
size: NA
J: TRBJ1-1
V: TRBV19

CDR3: CASSGAGGADEQYF
size: NA
J: TRBJ2-7
V: TRBV4-2

CDR3: CASSPGDRGFPLGTNTEAFF
size: NA
J: TRBJ1-1
V: TRBV5-1

CDR3: CASALAQETQYF
size: once
J: TRBJ2-5
V: TRBV12-3/TRBV12-4

CDR3: CSVSRGDYGYTF
size: NA
J: TRBJ1-2
V: TRBV29-1

CDR3: CASSQGEKNTEAFF
size: NA
J: TRBJ1-1
V: TRBV4-2

CDR3: CASTSGQGWGNEKLFF
size: NA
J: TRBJ1-4
V: TRBV28

CDR3: CAWGLWNTEAFF
size: NA
J: TRBJ1-1
V: TRBV30

CDR3: CASSPRGQGTTYEQYF
size: once
J: TRBJ2-7
V: TRBV19

CDR3: CASSQVRTGEANVLTF
size: NA
J: TRBJ2-6
V: TRBV3-1/TRBV3-2

CDR3: CASRIVGGQGQPQHF
size: few
J: TRBJ1-5
V: TRBV2

CDR3: CASSRTSYEQYF
size: NA
J: TRBJ2-7
V: TRBV6-2/TRBV6-3

CDR3: CSASLLDYGYTF
size: NA
J: TRBJ1-2
V: TRBV20-1

CDR3: CASSLDSVQGSQPQHF
size: NA
J: TRBJ1-5
V: TRBV7-2

CDR3: CATGPTGGMSYEQYF
size: NA
J: TRBJ2-7
V: TRBV15

CDR3: CASSEERGRDVYTEAFF
size: NA
J: TRBJ1-1
V: TRBV6-1

CDR3: CASSPDGQGIADTQYF
size: NA
J: TRBJ2-3
V: TRBV7-9

CDR3: CASSLARGPTRNTIYF
size: NA
J: TRBJ1-3
V: TRBV7-9

CDR3: CASSQDRNTEAFF
size: NA
J: TRBJ1-1
V: TRBV4-3

CDR3: CSVRDSLNTEAFF
size: few
J: TRBJ1-1
V: TRBV29-1

CDR3: CASSYPRRADVTGELFF
size: NA
J: TRBJ2-2
V: TRBV7-2

CDR3: CSVKNRVGYTF
size: NA
J: TRBJ1-2
V: TRBV29-1

CDR3: CASSSWTRQGNQPQHF
size: NA
J: TRBJ1-5
V: TRBV27

CDR3: CASSEWVNYGQETQYF
size: NA
J: TRBJ2-5
V: TRBV2

CDR3: CASSPVPGLSYEQYF
size: NA
J: TRBJ2-7
V: TRBV5-6

CDR3: CASSEFGAPGEQYF
size: NA
J: TRBJ2-7
V: TRBV25-1

CDR3: CASSLAPGGVEEKLFF
size: NA
J: TRBJ1-4
V: TRBV5-6

CDR3: CASSQAGGYGYTF
size: NA
J: TRBJ1-2
V: TRBV3-1/TRBV3-2

CDR3: CASIRQALNTEAFF
size: NA
J: TRBJ1-1
V: TRBV6-5

CDR3: CASTLDRDYGYTF
size: NA
J: TRBJ1-2
V: TRBV12-3/TRBV12-4

CDR3: CASSPLDTEAFF
size: NA
J: TRBJ1-1
V: TRBV28

CDR3: CASMGGAATNEKLFF
size: few
J: TRBJ1-4
V: TRBV6-5

CDR3: CASSMEGTGNYGYTF
size: NA
J: TRBJ1-2
V: TRBV19

CDR3: CSASWGTGTGAPDTQYF
size: once
J: TRBJ2-3
V: TRBV20-1

CDR3: CASSFTGLGNTIYF
size: NA
J: TRBJ1-3
V: TRBV27

CDR3: CASKTSGHGELFF
size: NA
J: TRBJ2-2
V: TRBV11-3

CDR3: CASSLDAGTNYNEQFF
size: NA
J: TRBJ2-1
V: TRBV5-4

CDR3: CASSPYSGFFEQFF
size: NA
J: TRBJ2-1
V: TRBV14

CDR3: CASSRLTGKTGELFF
size: NA
J: TRBJ2-2
V: TRBV28

CDR3: CASSSDRLTEAFF
size: once
J: TRBJ1-1
V: TRBV11-2

CDR3: CASRRSTGANVLTF
size: few
J: TRBJ2-6
V: TRBV19

CDR3: CASSQKQGSATNEKLFF
size: NA
J: TRBJ1-4
V: TRBV5-8

CDR3: CASSDGSGETQYF
size: NA
J: TRBJ2-5
V: TRBV2

CDR3: CASSAGMWEGNQPQHF
size: NA
J: TRBJ1-5
V: TRBV2

CDR3: CASSLDRQGGEKLFF
size: NA
J: TRBJ1-4
V: TRBV7-2

CDR3: CASSQWFGRGVGENIQYF
size: NA
J: TRBJ2-4
V: TRBV3-1/TRBV3-2

CDR3: CASSQDHSERDWDGYTF
size: NA
J: TRBJ1-2
V: TRBV4-2

CDR3: CASKFRGGREGYTF
size: NA
J: TRBJ1-2
V: TRBV28

CDR3: CASRAGSGRTGELFF
size: few
J: TRBJ2-2
V: TRBV27